Listed here are 23 T cell receptor beta chains from one sample, sequenced in a study of T cells in Graves' hyperthyroidism and ophthalmopathy. TCR beta CDR3 region amplification was performed from RNA transcripts. When the TCR CDR3 underwent first-round RT-PCR, the HTBI primer set was used. TCRdb recomputed calls from the multiplex PCR reads with MiXCR, one row per CDR3 protein. The repertoire has fewer than 800,000 distinct CDR3 sequences, 16% of them found once; the top ten carry approximately 8%. The sequenced sample consisted of blood. Receptors were obtained from a man younger than 30 with Graves' hyperthyroidism.

The sample holds many counts of this clonotype. J is TRBJ1-1 and V is TRBV19; no clear D. The length of the CDR3 is 12 residues. V lost 3 bases, J lost 7 bases, and 9 bases lay in between. From germline, CDR1 is LNHDA and CDR2 SQIVND (reference sequence). As DNA, the CDR3 is TGTGCCAGTAGTATGGGCCCGGATGAAGCTTTCTTT. This encodes CASSMGPDEAFF.

This clonotype was seen ten or more times. The rearrangement joins TRBV30 to TRBJ1-2; TRBD1 might be the D (6 bases). The length of the CDR3 is 20 residues. V was pared by 0 bases and J by 0 bases, with 26 bases between. Germline loops: CDR1 GTSNPN, CDR2 SVGIG (reference sequence). The CDR3: CAWSVIYTGQALGTNYGYTF. The CDR3 DNA reads TGTGCCTGGAGTGTAATCTACACAGGGCAGGCTTTGGGGACTAACTATGGCTACACCTTC.

This clonotype was counted between two and nine times. V usage is TRBV12-3 or TRBV12-4 and J usage is TRBJ2-5, with 7 bases lining up with TRBD1. V lost 0 bases, J lost 10 bases, and 8 bases stayed unmatched. The CDR3 contains 14 residues. The CDR3 DNA follows: TGTGCCAGCAGTTTAGCATTGACAGGGCAGCACCAGTACTTC. This codes for CASSLALTGQHQYF.

This clonotype was recorded many times. CDR3 amino acids: CASYTSGRTDTQYF. In DNA form, the CDR3 reads TGTGCCAGCTATACTAGCGGGAGAACAGATACGCAGTATTTT. The chain couples TRBV28 to TRBJ2-3; 11 positions match TRBD2. V was pared by 8 bases and J by 3 bases, with 4 bases of the junction left unmatched. This CDR3 spans 14 amino acids. Germline V gene lookup returns CDR1 MDHEN and CDR2 SYDVKM.

This clonotype has a handful of counts. DNA for the CDR3: TGTGCCACCAGCAGAGACAGGGGAGACCAGCCCCAGCATTTT. Translated, it gives CATSRDRGDQPQHF. The chain is built from TRBV15 and TRBJ1-5; perhaps TRBD1 as D (6 bases). CDR1 is LNHNV, CDR2 YYDKDF, per germline (reference sequence). This CDR3 region has 14 residues. The V end lost 0 bases, the J end lost 7 bases, and 10 bases lay between the germline ends.

This clonotype was recorded a few times. The chain recombines TRBV14 with TRBJ2-2; 11 positions agree with TRBD2. After removal of 3 bases from V and 1 base from J, the junction contained 10 bases not matched to a gene. The CDR3 sequence is 19 residues long. CDR1 is SGHDN, CDR2 FVKESK, per germline. The CDR3 DNA reads TGTGCCAGCAGCCAGAGGGCTAGCGGGAGGACCGAGAACACCGGGGAGCTGTTTTTT. Translation gives CASSQRASGRTENTGELFF.

This clonotype was counted many times. The chain employs TRBV12-3 or TRBV12-4 and TRBJ2-5, with a weak D call TRBD2 (5 bases). The CDR3 runs to 13 residues. The V end was cut by 6 bases, the J end by 4 bases, with 12 bases between. The CDR3 coding sequence is TGTGCCAGCAGCCTCACTGAGGGAGAGACCCAGTACTTC. Amino acid sequence: CASSLTEGETQYF.

The chain carries TRBV6-1 and TRBJ1-4; D possibly corresponds to TRBD1 (6 bases). Germline V gene sequence: CDR1 MNHNS, CDR2 SASEGT. This CDR3 comprises 13 residues. Trimming removed 7 bases at V and 8 bases at J, with 14 bases between. The CDR3 DNA reads as TGTGCCAGCACCTCAAGGGGGGGAGAAAAACTGTTTTTT. It translates to CASTSRGGEKLFF.

This clonotype was seen repeatedly, ten times or more. The chain has TRBV18 and TRBJ2-2; D may be TRBD2 (5 bases). Between the trimmed V and J ends, which lost 3 bases and 4 bases, there was a span of 15 bases. Germline V gene lookup returns CDR1 KGHSH and CDR2 LQKENI. This CDR3 region has 16 residues. CDR3 protein: CASSPEGRRGTGELFF. CDR3 sequence (DNA): TGTGCCAGCTCACCGGAAGGGCGACGGGGCACCGGGGAGCTGTTTTTT.

This clonotype was seen repeatedly, ten times or more. The chain has TRBV30 and TRBJ1-5; D call uncertain. The CDR3 covers 12 residues. Germline V gene lookup returns CDR1 GTSNPN and CDR2 SVGIG (reference sequence). V lost 1 base, J lost 2 bases, and 3 bases lay in between. CDR3 DNA sequence: TGTGCCTGGAGTGGTCGCAATCAGCCCCAGCATTTT. This codes for CAWSGRNQPQHF.

This clonotype was detected a few times. The rearrangement uses TRBV19 and TRBJ1-1; a possible D gene is TRBD1 (6 bases). The V and J ends lost 5 bases and 10 bases respectively, with 17 bases between them. Germline V lookup: CDR1 LNHDA, CDR2 SQIVND (reference sequence). The CDR3 runs 13 residues. Here the CDR3 DNA reads TGTGCCAGTAGTGGCGGACAGTCAATAGGAGCTTTCTTT. Its translation: CASSGGQSIGAFF. Looking up the rest from reference TRBV19 and TRBJ1-1 gives the full variable domain: DGGITQSPKYLFRKEGQNVTLSCEQNLNHDAMYWYRQDPGQGLRLIYYSQIVNDFQKGDIAEGYSVSREKKESFPLTVTSAQKNPTAFYLCASSGGQSIGAFFGQGTRLTVV.

This clonotype was seen ten or more times. The rearrangement links TRBV28 to TRBJ2-1; 8 bases are shared with TRBD2. This CDR3 region has 12 residues. J gave up 9 bases and V 5 bases, and 3 bases lay outside the gene matches. Germline CDR1 and CDR2: MDHEN and SYDVKM. The CDR3 protein is CASSPSGSEQFF. The CDR3 coding sequence is TGTGCCAGCAGTCCCAGCGGGAGTGAGCAGTTCTTC.

CDR3 loop: CASILTGRPTDTQYF. DNA for the CDR3: TGTGCCAGCATCCTGACAGGACGGCCCACAGATACGCAGTATTTT. The genes are TRBV6-1 and TRBJ2-3, with a weak D call TRBD1 (6 bases). V lost 7 bases and J 2 bases, leaving 16 bases between the germline ends. Germline loops: CDR1 MNHNS, CDR2 SASEGT. The CDR3 spans 15 residues.

This clonotype was detected a few times. CDR3 bases: TGTGCCAGCAGCTTCACTAGCGGGAGTATCGAGCAGTACTTC. Amino acid sequence: CASSFTSGSIEQYF. The chain combines TRBV11-3 with TRBJ2-7, with 11 positions matching TRBD2. This CDR3 comprises 14 residues. Per the germline V gene, CDR1 is SGHNT and CDR2 is YENEEA. Losses at the gene ends were 3 bases for V and 6 bases for J; bases not matched to a gene: 4.

This clonotype was seen at least ten times. The chain uses TRBV11-3 and TRBJ1-1; possibly TRBD1 for D (5 bases). This CDR3 is built from 14 residues. Deletions cut 2 bases from V and 3 bases from J, with 10 bases between. CDR1 is SGHNT, CDR2 YENEEA, per germline. In DNA, the CDR3 is TGTGCCAGCAGCTTATCAGGGACCCACACTGAAGCTTTCTTT. Translated: CASSLSGTHTEAFF.

The J gene is TRBJ2-1, the V gene TRBV7-9; a possible D gene is TRBD2 (6 bases). The V and J ends lost 2 bases and 0 bases respectively, with 14 bases between them. Germline values: CDR1 SEHNR, CDR2 FQNEAQ (reference sequence). CDR3 length equals 17 residues. Here the CDR3 DNA reads TGTGCCAGCAGCTTAATTAAGGGACTTAGCTCCTACAATGAGCAGTTCTTC. Amino acid sequence: CASSLIKGLSSYNEQFF.

The chain joins TRBV29-1 to TRBJ2-7; perhaps TRBD2 as D (6 bases). The CDR3 contains 16 residues. The V end was cut by 5 bases, the J end by 0 bases, with 20 bases between. Germline CDR1 is SQVTM and CDR2 is ANQGSEA. CDR3 nucleotides: TGCAGCGTTCGGGGTCGAGATAAGGGACTCTCCTACGAGCAGTACTTC. This translates into CSVRGRDKGLSYEQYF.

On this clonotype itself: Germline and junction disagree at one end, which may indicate a read error. V is TRBV28 and J is TRBJ2-1, with 8 positions matching TRBD2. Germline assignment: CDR1 MDHEN and CDR2 SYDVKM. This CDR3 spans 15 amino acids. In DNA, the CDR3 is TGTACCAGCAGGAGACTAGCGAGAGAAGACAATGAGCAGTTCTTC. This translates into CTSRRLAREDNEQFF.

The table lists this clonotype with a few counts. The V call is TRBV28, the J call TRBJ1-2; D remains unclear. The CDR3 spans 12 residues. V lost 5 bases, J lost 7 bases, and 11 bases lay in between. Germline CDR1 reads MDHEN; CDR2 reads SYDVKM. The CDR3 sequence is CASSVLQGGYTF. In DNA, the CDR3 is TGTGCCAGCAGTGTGCTCCAAGGTGGCTACACCTTC.

There are many counts of this clonotype. In DNA form, the CDR3 reads TGCGCCAGCAGCTTGGAAGTCAGGTACTACGAGCAGTACTTC. Its translation: CASSLEVRYYEQYF. The J gene is TRBJ2-7, the V gene TRBV5-1; D is unclear. The CDR3 length is 14 residues. V gave up 0 bases and J gave up 3 bases, with 10 bases separating them. The germline V gene has CDR1 SGHRS and CDR2 YFSETQ.

The chain uses TRBV6-2 or TRBV6-3 and TRBJ1-3; D not resolved. The CDR3 contains 13 residues. CDR1 and CDR2 from the germline V gene are MNHEY and SVGEGT. V dropped 8 bases and J dropped 4 bases, with 12 bases sitting between them. The DNA of the CDR3 is TGTGCCAGCGCCCCTCCGGCCGGAAACACCATATATTTT. Translated, it gives CASAPPAGNTIYF.

This clonotype was counted a few times. CDR3: CASSLVPGGREQYF. For the CDR3, the DNA is TGCGCCAGCAGCTTGGTCCCAGGGGGTCGCGAGCAGTACTTC. The genes are TRBV5-1 and TRBJ2-7, with 7 bases matching TRBD1. CDR1 SGHRS and CDR2 YFSETQ come from the germline V gene. V gave up 0 bases and J gave up 6 bases; unmatched junction bases: 6. The CDR3 covers 14 residues.

The CDR3 region has the DNA TGTGCCTGGAGCATAGGGTTAAAAGAGACCCAGTACTTC. This translates into CAWSIGLKETQYF. V is TRBV30 and J is TRBJ2-5; no clear D gene. The V gene's germline CDR1 is GTSNPN and CDR2 SVGIG (reference sequence). CDR3 length: 13 amino acids. V lost 3 bases, J lost 3 bases, and 11 bases lay in between.